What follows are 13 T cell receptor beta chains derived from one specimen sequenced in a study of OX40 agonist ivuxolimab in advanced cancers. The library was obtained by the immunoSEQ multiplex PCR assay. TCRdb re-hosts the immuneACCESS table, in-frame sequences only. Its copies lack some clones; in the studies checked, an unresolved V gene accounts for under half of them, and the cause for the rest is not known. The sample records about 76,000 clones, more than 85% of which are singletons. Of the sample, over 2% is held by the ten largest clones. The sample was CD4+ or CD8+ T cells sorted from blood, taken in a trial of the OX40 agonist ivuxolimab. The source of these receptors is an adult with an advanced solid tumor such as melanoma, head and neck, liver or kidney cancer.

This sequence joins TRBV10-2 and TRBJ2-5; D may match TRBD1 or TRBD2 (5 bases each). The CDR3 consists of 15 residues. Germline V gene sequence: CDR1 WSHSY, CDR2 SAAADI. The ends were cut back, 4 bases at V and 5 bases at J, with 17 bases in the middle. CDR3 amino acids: CASSAGTGTAETQYF. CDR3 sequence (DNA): TGCGCCAGCAGTGCGGGGACCGGGACGGCGGAGACCCAGTACTTC.

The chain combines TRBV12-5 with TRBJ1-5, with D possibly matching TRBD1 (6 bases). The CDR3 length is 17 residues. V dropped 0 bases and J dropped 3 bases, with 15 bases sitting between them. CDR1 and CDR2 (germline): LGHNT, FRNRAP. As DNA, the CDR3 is TGTGCTAGTGGTTTGGTACGCGGGGGGCAGGACAATCAGCCCCAGCATTTT. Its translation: CASGLVRGGQDNQPQHF.

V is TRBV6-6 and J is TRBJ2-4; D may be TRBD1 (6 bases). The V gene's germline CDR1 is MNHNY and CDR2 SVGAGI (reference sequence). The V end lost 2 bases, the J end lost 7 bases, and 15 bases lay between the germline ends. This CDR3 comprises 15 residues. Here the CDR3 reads CASSYQGGKVNIQYF. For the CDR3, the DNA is TGTGCCAGCAGTTACCAAGGGGGAAAGGTTAACATTCAGTACTTC.

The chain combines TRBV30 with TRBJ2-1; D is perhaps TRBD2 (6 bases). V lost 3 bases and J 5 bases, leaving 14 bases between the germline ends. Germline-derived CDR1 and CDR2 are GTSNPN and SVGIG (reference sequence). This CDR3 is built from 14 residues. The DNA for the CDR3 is TGTGCCTGGAGCAACAACGGGAGACACAATGAGCAGTTCTTC. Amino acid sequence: CAWSNNGRHNEQFF.

CDR3 nucleotides: TGTGCCAGCTCACCGACAGGGGGCACTGAAGCTTTCTTT. This sequence encodes CASSPTGGTEAFF. The chain links TRBV18 to TRBJ1-1; 9 positions agree with TRBD1. The CDR3 spans 13 residues. V gave up 3 bases and J gave up 4 bases; unmatched junction bases: 0. Germline V gene sequence: CDR1 KGHSH, CDR2 LQKENI.

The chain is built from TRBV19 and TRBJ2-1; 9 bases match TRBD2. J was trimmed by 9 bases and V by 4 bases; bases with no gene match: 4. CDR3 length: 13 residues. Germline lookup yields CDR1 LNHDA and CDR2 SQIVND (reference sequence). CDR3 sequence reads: CASSTSGVAEQFF. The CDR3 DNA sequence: TGTGCCAGTAGTACTAGCGGGGTCGCTGAGCAGTTCTTC.

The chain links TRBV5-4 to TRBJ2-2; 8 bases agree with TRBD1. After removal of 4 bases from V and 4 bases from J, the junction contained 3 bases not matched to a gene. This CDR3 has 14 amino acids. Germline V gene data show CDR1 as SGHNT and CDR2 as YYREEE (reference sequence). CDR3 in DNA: TGTGCCAGCAGCCGGGACAGGATCACCGGGGAGCTGTTTTTT. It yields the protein CASSRDRITGELFF.

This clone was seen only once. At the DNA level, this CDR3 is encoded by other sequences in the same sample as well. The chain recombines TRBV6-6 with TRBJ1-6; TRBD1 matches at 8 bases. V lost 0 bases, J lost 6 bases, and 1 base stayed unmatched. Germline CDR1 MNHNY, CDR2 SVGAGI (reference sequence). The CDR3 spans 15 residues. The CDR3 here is CASSYSTGGNSPLHF. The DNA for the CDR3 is TGTGCCAGCAGTTACTCTACAGGGGGTAATTCACCCCTCCACTTT.

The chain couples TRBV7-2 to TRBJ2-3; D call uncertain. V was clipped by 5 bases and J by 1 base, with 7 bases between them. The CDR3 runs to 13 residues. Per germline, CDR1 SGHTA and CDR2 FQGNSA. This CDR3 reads CASSRRGTDTQYF. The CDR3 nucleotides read TGTGCCAGCAGCCGGCGCGGCACAGATACGCAGTATTTT. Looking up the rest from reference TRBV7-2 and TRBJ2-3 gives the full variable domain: GAGVSQSPSNKVTEKGKDVELRCDPISGHTALYWYRQSLGQGLEFLIYFQGNSAPDKSGLPSDRFSAERTGGSVSTLTIQRTQQEDSAVYLCASSRRGTDTQYFGPGTRLTVL.

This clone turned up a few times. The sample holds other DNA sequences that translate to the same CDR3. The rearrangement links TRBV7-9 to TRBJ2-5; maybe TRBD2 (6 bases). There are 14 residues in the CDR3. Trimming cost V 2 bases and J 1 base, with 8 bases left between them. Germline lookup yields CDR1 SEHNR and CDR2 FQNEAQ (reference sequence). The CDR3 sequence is CASSLMGGQETQYF. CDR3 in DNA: TGTGCCAGCAGCTTAATGGGGGGCCAAGAGACCCAGTACTTC.

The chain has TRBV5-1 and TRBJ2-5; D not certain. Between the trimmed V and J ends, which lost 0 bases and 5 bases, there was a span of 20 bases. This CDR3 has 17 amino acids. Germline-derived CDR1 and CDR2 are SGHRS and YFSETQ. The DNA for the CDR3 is TGCGCCAGCAGCTTGGTCCCCGACGGTAACAACGGGGAGACCCAGTACTTC. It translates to CASSLVPDGNNGETQYF.

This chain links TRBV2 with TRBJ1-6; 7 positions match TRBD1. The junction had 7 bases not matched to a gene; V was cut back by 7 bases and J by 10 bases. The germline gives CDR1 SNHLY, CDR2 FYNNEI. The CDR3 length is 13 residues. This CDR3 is CASTRQGLSPLHF. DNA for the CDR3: TGTGCCAGCACCAGACAGGGTCTGTCACCCCTCCACTTT. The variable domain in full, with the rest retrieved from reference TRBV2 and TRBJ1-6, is EPEVTQTPSHQVTQMGQEVILRCVPISNHLYFYWYRQILGQKVEFLVSFYNNEISEKSEIFDDQFSVERPDGSNFTLKIRSTKLEDSAMYFCASTRQGLSPLHFGNGTRLTVT.

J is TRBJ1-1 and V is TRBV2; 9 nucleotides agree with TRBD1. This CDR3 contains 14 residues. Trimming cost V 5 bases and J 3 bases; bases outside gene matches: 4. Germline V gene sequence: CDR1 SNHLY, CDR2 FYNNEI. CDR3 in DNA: TGTGCCAGCAGTTCGGACAGGGGATACACTGAAGCTTTCTTT. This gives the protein CASSSDRGYTEAFF.